The 20 T cell receptor beta chains below come from one sample, sequenced in a study of blood T cell repertoires in COVID-19. Some clones are missing from TCRdb's copy, which holds only in-frame ones; the method was immunoSEQ multiplex PCR. The sample yields 150,000 to 200,000 clones, roughly 90% seen once. Sequenced material: peripheral blood. Every receptor here comes from a man aged 55 to 69 with active or convalescent COVID-19.

This clone has a single count. The J gene is TRBJ1-5, the V gene TRBV10-2; 9 bases are shared with TRBD1. Germline-derived CDR1 and CDR2 are WSHSY and SAAADI. Trimming took 7 bases from V and 0 from J; bases not matched to a gene: 4. This CDR3 is 15 amino acids long. The CDR3 loop reads CASTMTGGSNQPQHF. DNA of the CDR3: TGCGCCAGCACTATGACAGGGGGTAGCAATCAGCCCCAGCATTTT.

This chain uses TRBV6-2 or TRBV6-3 with TRBJ2-1, with 10 bases fitting TRBD1. The CDR3 has 15 residues. The trim removed 5 bases at V and 3 bases at J, leaving 4 bases unmatched. Germline V gene data show CDR1 as MNHEY and CDR2 as SVGEGT. DNA of the CDR3: TGTGCCAGCAGTCAGGACAGGGGGAACTACAATGAGCAGTTCTTC. This translates into CASSQDRGNYNEQFF.

The chain is built from TRBV7-9 and TRBJ1-6; 7 nucleotides match TRBD1. Per the germline V gene, CDR1 is SEHNR and CDR2 is FQNEAQ (reference sequence). This CDR3 is built from 12 residues. V was pared by 10 bases and J by 12 bases, with 9 bases of the junction left unmatched. The CDR3 nucleotides are TGTGCCACCAGGACGCAGGGGGAACCCCTCCACTTT. It specifies CATRTQGEPLHF. Full variable domain (remainder filled in from reference TRBV7-9 and TRBJ1-6): DTGVSQNPRHKITKRGQNVTFRCDPISEHNRLYWYRQTLGQGPEFLTYFQNEAQLEKSRLLSDRFSAERPKGSFSTLEIQRTEQGDSAMYLCATRTQGEPLHFGNGTRLTVT.

This clone was detected a few times. This sequence joins TRBV6-5 and TRBJ1-2, with D perhaps matching TRBD1 (5 bases). The CDR3 sequence is 16 residues long. Germline assignment: CDR1 MNHEY and CDR2 SVGAGI. Trimming removed 4 bases at V and 0 bases at J, with 15 bases between. Here the CDR3 reads CASSSGWGRTNYGYTF. The DNA of the CDR3 is TGTGCCAGCAGTTCCGGGTGGGGCAGAACTAACTATGGCTACACCTTC.

The chain uses TRBV2 and TRBJ2-2; no firm D call. CDR3 length: 15 amino acids. Germline loops: CDR1 SNHLY, CDR2 FYNNEI. The V end lost 1 base, the J end lost 1 base, and 7 bases lay between the germline ends. DNA of the CDR3: TGTGCCAGCAGTGAAGGCGGAAGGAACACCGGGGAGCTGTTTTTT. Protein sequence: CASSEGGRNTGELFF.

The chain combines TRBV19 with TRBJ1-5, with a possible D match to TRBD1 (5 bases). Trimming cost V 3 bases and J 3 bases, with 9 bases left between them. CDR1 and CDR2 (germline): LNHDA, SQIVND (reference sequence). This CDR3 has 14 amino acids. CDR3 region: CASSIRQHNQPQHF. Written as DNA, the CDR3 is TGTGCCAGTAGTATCAGACAGCACAATCAGCCCCAGCATTTT.

This clone was picked up one time. The chain employs TRBV14 and TRBJ1-1, with 10 positions matching TRBD1. Germline V gives CDR1 SGHDN, CDR2 FVKESK. J was trimmed by 5 bases and V by 3 bases; bases with no gene match: 9. The CDR3 loop spans 16 amino acids. For the CDR3, the DNA is TGTGCCAGCAGCCACCTACTCGGGACAGGGGTTACTGAAGCTTTCTTT. Translating gives CASSHLLGTGVTEAFF. The whole variable domain, remainder taken from reference TRBV14 and TRBJ1-1, is EAGVTQFPSHSVIEKGQTVTLRCDPISGHDNLYWYRRVMGKEIKFLLHFVKESKQDESGMPNNRFLAERTGGTYSTLKVQPAELEDSGVYFCASSHLLGTGVTEAFFGQGTRLTVV.

The chain employs TRBV2 and TRBJ2-3, with TRBD2 identical over 10 bases. The CDR3 has 17 amino acids. With V trimmed by 7 bases and J by 0 bases, 10 bases remained unmatched. Germline loops: CDR1 SNHLY, CDR2 FYNNEI. CDR3 sequence reads: CASIGAGGAPSTDTQYF. The CDR3 nucleotides are TGTGCCAGCATTGGAGCGGGAGGGGCCCCTAGCACAGATACGCAGTATTTT.

The rearrangement joins TRBV5-5 to TRBJ1-2; 9 bases agree with TRBD1. CDR1 SGHKS and CDR2 YYEKEE come from the germline V gene (reference sequence). The V segment lost 1 base and the J segment 1 base; nucleotides outside the gene matches: 8. The CDR3 is made up of 17 amino acids. The chain's CDR3 is CASSLPGTGFRNYGYTF. CDR3 DNA: TGTGCCAGCAGCTTGCCCGGGACAGGGTTCCGTAACTATGGCTACACCTTC.

V usage is TRBV5-1 and J usage is TRBJ2-1; 10 positions agree with TRBD2. With 2 bases clipped from V and 2 bases from J, the junction kept 10 bases outside the gene matches. CDR1 and CDR2 from the germline V gene are SGHRS and YFSETQ. The CDR3 has 18 residues. CDR3 region: CASSFQAGGPSTYNEQFF. The CDR3 DNA reads as TGCGCCAGCAGCTTTCAAGCGGGGGGGCCCTCTACCTACAATGAGCAGTTCTTC.

The V gene is TRBV2, the J gene TRBJ1-1; 12 bases are shared with TRBD1. The J segment lost 5 bases and the V segment lost 3 bases, leaving 4 bases of the junction unmatched. The CDR3 runs 15 residues. Germline CDR1 is SNHLY and CDR2 is FYNNEI. Written as DNA, the CDR3 is TGTGCCAGCAGTGAGGGACAGGGGGCTAGGACTGAAGCTTTCTTT. Protein product: CASSEGQGARTEAFF.

The rearrangement uses TRBV2 and TRBJ2-3; TRBD2 aligns across 11 bases. The CDR3 loop spans 17 amino acids. From germline, CDR1 is SNHLY and CDR2 FYNNEI. The ends lost 6 bases at V and 7 bases at J; junction bases unmatched: 15. The DNA of the CDR3 is TGTGCCAGCAGACCGCCTACACTAGCGGGGGCCGGGAATACGCAGTATTTT. Translating it yields CASRPPTLAGAGNTQYF. The variable domain in full, completed from reference TRBV2 and TRBJ2-3, reads EPEVTQTPSHQVTQMGQEVILRCVPISNHLYFYWYRQILGQKVEFLVSFYNNEISEKSEIFDDQFSVERPDGSNFTLKIRSTKLEDSAMYFCASRPPTLAGAGNTQYFGPGTRLTVL.

Notes on this clone: One end of the junction fails to match germline, which may point to a read error. The chain couples TRBV12-3 or TRBV12-4 to TRBJ1-1; 7 positions match TRBD1. CDR3 size: 12 residues. The DNA of the CDR3 is TGTGCCAGCAGACAGGGGAACGCTGAAGCTTTCTTT. Its protein product is CASRQGNAEAFF.

The chain couples TRBV19 to TRBJ1-2; D not certain. The germline V and J ends were trimmed by 3 bases and 0 bases, with 17 bases remaining between them. The length of the CDR3 is 17 residues. The germline V gene encodes CDR1 LNHDA and CDR2 SQIVND (reference sequence). The CDR3 sequence: CASSIPRKEESNYGYTF. CDR3 coding DNA: TGTGCCAGTAGTATTCCCCGGAAGGAGGAGTCTAACTATGGCTACACCTTC.

The gene calls are TRBV7-2 and TRBJ1-4, with TRBD1 identical over 7 bases. V shed 3 bases, J shed 12 bases, and the junction held 10 bases outside the gene matches. The CDR3 covers 14 residues. Germline loops: CDR1 SGHTA, CDR2 FQGNSA. The CDR3: CASSFGTALGELFF. The CDR3 DNA reads TGTGCCAGCAGCTTCGGGACAGCCCTTGGGGAACTGTTTTTT.

This chain connects TRBV10-2 to TRBJ1-2; 9 bases match TRBD1. Looked up from germline, CDR1 is WSHSY and CDR2 is SAAADI. The CDR3 is 14 amino acids. J lost 6 bases, V lost 5 bases, and 7 bases had no gene match. The CDR3 sequence is CASSPQGAMNGYTF. The CDR3 bases are TGCGCCAGCAGTCCACAGGGGGCCATGAATGGCTACACCTTC.

The chain employs TRBV10-3 and TRBJ2-5; D might be TRBD1 (6 bases). Germline-derived CDR1 and CDR2 are ENHRY and SYGVKD. The CDR3 is 13 amino acids. The V and J ends lost 10 bases and 0 bases respectively, with 12 bases between them. In DNA form, the CDR3 reads TGTGCCACCCTGACAGGAGACCAAGAGACCCAGTACTTC. Protein product: CATLTGDQETQYF.

The count of this clone is one. The chain joins TRBV5-1 to TRBJ1-4; 8 nucleotides match TRBD1. With 1 base clipped from V and 0 bases from J, the junction kept 2 bases outside the gene matches. Germline CDR1 is SGHRS and CDR2 is YFSETQ. The CDR3 covers 16 residues. CDR3 sequence reads: CASSLNRGATNEKLFF. The CDR3 DNA follows: TGCGCCAGCAGCTTGAACAGGGGGGCAACTAATGAAAAACTGTTTTTT.

The chain recombines TRBV10-3 with TRBJ2-3; the match to TRBD1 covers 9 bases. This CDR3 comprises 13 residues. V shed 10 bases and J 6 bases; nucleotides not matched to a gene: 8. Germline CDR1 and CDR2: ENHRY and SYGVKD. The CDR3 DNA is TGTGCCACCAACAGGGGGCCGGAGGATACGCAGTATTTT. Translation gives CATNRGPEDTQYF.

The chain links TRBV5-5 to TRBJ2-7; tentatively, D is TRBD1 (6 bases). This CDR3 has 16 residues. The germline V gene encodes CDR1 SGHKS and CDR2 YYEKEE (reference sequence). V was pared by 4 bases and J by 1 base, with 18 bases between. The CDR3 loop is CASSPKETGISYEQYF. The CDR3 nucleotides read TGTGCCAGCAGCCCCAAAGAGACAGGAATTTCCTACGAGCAGTACTTC.